This T cell receptor (beta chain) was recovered during a study of cytotoxic CD8 clonotypes in ibrutinib-treated CLL. Study summary: The patients, under 13 relapsed/refractory and around 15 treatment-naive, included about 18 who were IGHV unmutated. Findings and limits, study-wide: Treatment left the uncommon public clonotypes either contracted or stable in frequency.

This clone appeared once. Its matching antigen is unknown. CDR1 and CDR2 (germline): SGHAT, FQDESV (reference sequence). V was trimmed by 5 bases and J by 11 bases, leaving 12 bases between them. The CDR3 loop spans 12 amino acids. Sequencing was performed with immunoSEQ multiplex PCR; in TCRdb, only in-frame clones are kept and a portion is missing. Of 150,000 to 200,000 clones in the sample, around nine tenths are singletons; the top ten hold about 3%. This TCR was recovered from a human donor with chronic lymphocytic leukemia. The chain uses TRBV11-1 and TRBJ1-4; D unclear. Sequences were derived from PBMCs, sampled at disease progression, from a patient treated with ibrutinib. CDR3 protein: CASSEYGEKLFF. In DNA, the CDR3 is TGTGCCAGCAGCGAATACGGGGAGAAACTGTTTTTT.